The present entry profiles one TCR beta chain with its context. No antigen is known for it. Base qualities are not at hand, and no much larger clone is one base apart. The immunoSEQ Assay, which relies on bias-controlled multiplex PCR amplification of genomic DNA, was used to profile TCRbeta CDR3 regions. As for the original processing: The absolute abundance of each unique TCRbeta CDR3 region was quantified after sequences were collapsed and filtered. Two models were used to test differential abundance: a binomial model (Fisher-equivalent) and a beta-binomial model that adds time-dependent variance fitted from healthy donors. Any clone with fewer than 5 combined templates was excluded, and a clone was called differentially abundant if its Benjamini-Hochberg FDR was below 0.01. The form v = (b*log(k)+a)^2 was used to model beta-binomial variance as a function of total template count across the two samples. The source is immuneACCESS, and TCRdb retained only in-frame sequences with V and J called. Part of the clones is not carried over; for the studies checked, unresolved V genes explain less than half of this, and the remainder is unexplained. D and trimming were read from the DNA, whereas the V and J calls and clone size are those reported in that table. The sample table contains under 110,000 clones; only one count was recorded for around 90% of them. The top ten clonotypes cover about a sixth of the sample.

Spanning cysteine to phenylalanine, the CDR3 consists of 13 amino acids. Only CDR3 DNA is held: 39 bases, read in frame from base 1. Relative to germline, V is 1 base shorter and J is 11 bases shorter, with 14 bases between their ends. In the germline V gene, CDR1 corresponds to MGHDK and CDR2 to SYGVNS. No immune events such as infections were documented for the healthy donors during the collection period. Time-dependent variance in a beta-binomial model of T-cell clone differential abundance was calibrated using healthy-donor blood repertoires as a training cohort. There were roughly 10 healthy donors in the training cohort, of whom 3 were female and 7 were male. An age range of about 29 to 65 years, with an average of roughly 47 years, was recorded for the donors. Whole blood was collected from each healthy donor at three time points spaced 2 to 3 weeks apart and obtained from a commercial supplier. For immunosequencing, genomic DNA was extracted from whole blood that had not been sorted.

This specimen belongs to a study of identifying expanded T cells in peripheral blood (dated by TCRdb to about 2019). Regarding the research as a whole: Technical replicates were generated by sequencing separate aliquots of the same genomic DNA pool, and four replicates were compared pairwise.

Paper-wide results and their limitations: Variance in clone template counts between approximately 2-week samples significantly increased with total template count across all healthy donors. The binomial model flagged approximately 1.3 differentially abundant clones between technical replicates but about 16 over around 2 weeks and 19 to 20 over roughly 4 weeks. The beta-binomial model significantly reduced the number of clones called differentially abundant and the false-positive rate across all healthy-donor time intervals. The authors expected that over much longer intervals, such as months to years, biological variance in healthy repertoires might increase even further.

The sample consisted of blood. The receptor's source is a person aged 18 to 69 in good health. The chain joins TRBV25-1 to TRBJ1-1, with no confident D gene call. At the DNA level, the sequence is TGTGCCAGCAGTGAATCGCCCGGACTGGAGGCTTTCTTT. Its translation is CASSESPGLEAFF. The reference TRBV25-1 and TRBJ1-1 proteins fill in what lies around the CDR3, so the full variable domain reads EADIYQTPRYLVIGTGKKITLECSQTMGHDKMYWYQQDPGMELHLIHYSYGVNSTEKGDLSSESTVSRIRTEHFPLTLESARPSHTSQYLCASSESPGLEAFFGQGTRLTVV.